Listed below are T cell receptor beta chains from one sample, sequenced in a study of beta chain features in type 1 diabetes. Sequencing used immunoSEQ multiplex PCR; TCRdb keeps in-frame clones, though not all of them. The table lists some 140,000 clones, approximately 10% of them singletons. Sequenced sample: central memory CD4+ T cells from blood. These receptors came from a man aged 25-45 years with type 1 diabetes. Each CDR3 is given with its conserved first and last residue. Each record gives: clone size, J gene, D gene, V gene, CDR3 protein, CDR3 DNA. The D gene is left open where the match is weak. Clone size appears in some rows only: once, few, many, or a class for an expanded clone.

clone size: NA; J gene: TRBJ1-1; D gene: NA; V gene: TRBV19; CDR3 protein: CASSMIGLNTEAFF; CDR3 DNA: TGTGCCAGTAGTATGATTGGCCTGAACACTGAAGCTTTCTTT
clone size: NA; J gene: TRBJ2-6; D gene: NA; V gene: TRBV6-5; CDR3 protein: CASSPVGANVLTF; CDR3 DNA: TGTGCCAGCAGCCCCGTTGGGGCCAACGTCCTGACTTTC
clone size: few; J gene: TRBJ1-1; D gene: NA; V gene: TRBV5-1; CDR3 protein: CASRPPGARNTEAFF; CDR3 DNA: TGCGCCAGCAGACCGCCAGGGGCGCGGAACACTGAAGCTTTCTTT
clone size: NA; J gene: TRBJ1-5; D gene: NA; V gene: TRBV30; CDR3 protein: CAWSPGRLPQHF; CDR3 DNA: TGTGCCTGGAGTCCGGGGAGGTTGCCCCAGCATTTT
clone size: NA; J gene: TRBJ2-5; D gene: NA; V gene: TRBV5-6; CDR3 protein: CASSLTMKETQYF; CDR3 DNA: TGTGCCAGCAGCTTAACTATGAAGGAGACCCAGTACTTC
clone size: NA; J gene: TRBJ2-7; D gene: NA; V gene: TRBV2; CDR3 protein: CASSREEYEQYF; CDR3 DNA: TGTGCCAGCAGTCGAGAGGAATACGAGCAGTACTTC
clone size: few; J gene: TRBJ2-1; D gene: TRBD2; V gene: TRBV7-2; CDR3 protein: CASSLAGLAGLDEQFF; CDR3 DNA: TGTGCCAGCAGCTTAGCGGGACTAGCGGGTTTAGATGAGCAGTTCTTC
clone size: many; J gene: TRBJ2-7; D gene: TRBD2; V gene: TRBV28; CDR3 protein: CASSSRTSADDSYEQYF; CDR3 DNA: TGTGCCAGCAGCTCCCGGACTAGTGCCGACGATTCCTACGAGCAGTACTTC
clone size: NA; J gene: TRBJ2-7; D gene: NA; V gene: TRBV6-6; CDR3 protein: CASSPLGYEQYF; CDR3 DNA: TGTGCCAGCAGCCCACTCGGCTACGAGCAGTACTTC
clone size: few; J gene: TRBJ2-2; D gene: NA; V gene: TRBV11-2; CDR3 protein: CASSSIRPWTGELFF; CDR3 DNA: TGTGCCAGCAGCTCCATCAGGCCCTGGACCGGGGAGCTGTTTTTT
clone size: few; J gene: TRBJ2-7; D gene: TRBD1; V gene: TRBV6-5; CDR3 protein: CASSLRDRWSYEQYF; CDR3 DNA: TGTGCCAGCAGTCTCCGGGACAGGTGGAGCTACGAGCAGTACTTC
clone size: few; J gene: TRBJ2-4; D gene: NA; V gene: TRBV19; CDR3 protein: CASSNQGSKNIQYF; CDR3 DNA: TGTGCCAGTAGTAATCAGGGCTCCAAAAACATTCAGTACTTC
clone size: few; J gene: TRBJ2-6; D gene: NA; V gene: TRBV7-9; CDR3 protein: CASSLSTGANVLTF; CDR3 DNA: TGTGCCAGCAGCTTATCCACTGGGGCCAACGTCCTGACTTTC
clone size: NA; J gene: TRBJ2-3; D gene: NA; V gene: TRBV7-2; CDR3 protein: CASSGGTGDTQYF; CDR3 DNA: TGTGCCAGCAGCGGGGGGACTGGCGATACGCAGTATTTT
clone size: NA; J gene: TRBJ2-1; D gene: NA; V gene: TRBV11-3; CDR3 protein: CASSLKGGNKFF; CDR3 DNA: TGTGCCAGCAGCTTAAAAGGAGGGAATAAGTTCTTC
clone size: few; J gene: TRBJ2-3; D gene: TRBD2; V gene: TRBV30; CDR3 protein: CAWTRGGASTDTQYF; CDR3 DNA: TGTGCCTGGACCCGGGGGGGGGCGAGCACAGATACGCAGTATTTT
clone size: few; J gene: TRBJ2-7; D gene: TRBD2; V gene: TRBV10-2; CDR3 protein: CASNVAGSGDEQYF; CDR3 DNA: TGCGCCAGCAACGTAGCGGGGTCCGGGGACGAGCAGTACTTC
clone size: few; J gene: TRBJ1-5; D gene: NA; V gene: TRBV15; CDR3 protein: CATSRDPLAQPQHF; CDR3 DNA: TGTGCCACCAGCAGAGACCCCCTAGCCCAGCCCCAGCATTTT
clone size: NA; J gene: TRBJ2-5; D gene: TRBD2; V gene: TRBV19; CDR3 protein: CASSIHTSGAETQYF; CDR3 DNA: TGTGCCAGTAGTATACACACTAGCGGAGCGGAGACCCAGTACTTC
clone size: few; J gene: TRBJ1-4; D gene: TRBD1; V gene: TRBV7-9; CDR3 protein: CASSPRQGDNEKLFF; CDR3 DNA: TGTGCCAGCAGCCCCCGACAGGGTGATAATGAAAAACTGTTTTTT
clone size: NA; J gene: TRBJ2-2; D gene: TRBD1; V gene: TRBV4-1; CDR3 protein: CASSRGGHTGELFF; CDR3 DNA: TGCGCCAGCAGCCGAGGGGGCCACACCGGGGAGCTGTTTTTT
clone size: NA; J gene: TRBJ2-2; D gene: NA; V gene: TRBV15; CDR3 protein: CATSRAGNTGELFF; CDR3 DNA: TGTGCCACCAGCAGAGCGGGGAACACCGGGGAGCTGTTTTTT
clone size: NA; J gene: TRBJ1-6; D gene: TRBD1; V gene: TRBV7-9; CDR3 protein: CASSFGQVNSPLHF; CDR3 DNA: TGTGCCAGCAGCTTCGGACAGGTTAATTCACCCCTCCACTTT
clone size: few; J gene: TRBJ1-1; D gene: NA; V gene: TRBV6-5; CDR3 protein: CASSYSGGVRNTEAFF; CDR3 DNA: TGTGCCAGCAGTTACTCTGGAGGGGTCCGGAACACTGAAGCTTTCTTT
clone size: NA; J gene: TRBJ1-2; D gene: NA; V gene: TRBV4-1; CDR3 protein: CASSQADGYTF; CDR3 DNA: TGCGCCAGCAGCCAAGCGGATGGCTACACCTTC
clone size: NA; J gene: TRBJ2-3; D gene: NA; V gene: TRBV9; CDR3 protein: CASSRGLVQADTQYF; CDR3 DNA: TGTGCCAGCAGCAGAGGGCTAGTACAAGCAGATACGCAGTATTTT
clone size: NA; J gene: TRBJ1-6; D gene: NA; V gene: TRBV14; CDR3 protein: CASSAIIGDNSPLHF; CDR3 DNA: TGTGCCAGCAGTGCGATTATCGGGGACAACTCACCCCTCCACTTT
clone size: few; J gene: TRBJ2-3; D gene: TRBD2; V gene: TRBV18; CDR3 protein: CASSSLAGGSTDTQYF; CDR3 DNA: TGTGCCAGCTCATCCCTAGCGGGGGGAAGCACAGATACGCAGTATTTT
clone size: few; J gene: TRBJ1-1; D gene: NA; V gene: TRBV29-1; CDR3 protein: CSVGGPPGAEAFF; CDR3 DNA: TGCAGCGTTGGAGGCCCCCCGGGGGCTGAAGCTTTCTTT
clone size: NA; J gene: TRBJ2-3; D gene: TRBD1; V gene: TRBV7-2; CDR3 protein: CASSWDRLTDTQYF; CDR3 DNA: TGTGCCAGCAGTTGGGACAGGCTCACAGATACGCAGTATTTT
clone size: few; J gene: TRBJ2-3; D gene: NA; V gene: TRBV5-4; CDR3 protein: CASSPGLADTQYF; CDR3 DNA: TGTGCCAGCAGCCCGGGACTGGCAGATACGCAGTATTTT
clone size: few; J gene: TRBJ2-1; D gene: NA; V gene: TRBV6-6; CDR3 protein: CAHSAPGGPKEQFF; CDR3 DNA: TGTGCCCACTCGGCGCCGGGGGGCCCCAAGGAGCAGTTCTTC
clone size: NA; J gene: TRBJ2-1; D gene: TRBD1; V gene: TRBV5-4; CDR3 protein: CASSTGDRVDNEQFF; CDR3 DNA: TGTGCCAGCAGCACCGGGGACAGGGTCGACAATGAGCAGTTCTTC
clone size: NA; J gene: TRBJ1-3; D gene: NA; V gene: TRBV7-2; CDR3 protein: CASSLQRSGNTIYF; CDR3 DNA: TGTGCCAGCAGCTTACAGAGGTCAGGAAACACCATATATTTT
clone size: few; J gene: TRBJ1-3; D gene: NA; V gene: TRBV2; CDR3 protein: CASKENPFSGNTIYF; CDR3 DNA: TGTGCCAGCAAAGAGAATCCTTTCTCTGGAAACACCATATATTTT
clone size: few; J gene: TRBJ1-1; D gene: NA; V gene: TRBV4-1; CDR3 protein: CASSPLGRENTEAFF; CDR3 DNA: TGCGCCAGCAGCCCCCTTGGCAGGGAGAACACTGAAGCTTTCTTT
clone size: NA; J gene: TRBJ2-5; D gene: NA; V gene: TRBV2; CDR3 protein: CASTEYQETQYF; CDR3 DNA: TGTGCCAGCACCGAGTACCAAGAGACCCAGTACTTC
clone size: few; J gene: TRBJ2-5; D gene: NA; V gene: TRBV4-2; CDR3 protein: CASSQDLPETQYF; CDR3 DNA: TGTGCCAGCAGCCAAGATCTACCAGAGACCCAGTACTTC
clone size: few; J gene: TRBJ1-1; D gene: NA; V gene: TRBV2; CDR3 protein: CASSARGSTEAFF; CDR3 DNA: TGTGCCAGCAGTGCCAGGGGAAGCACTGAAGCTTTCTTT
clone size: NA; J gene: TRBJ2-1; D gene: TRBD2; V gene: TRBV7-9; CDR3 protein: CASSALTSGLHNEQFF; CDR3 DNA: TGTGCCAGCAGCGCCCTCACTAGCGGGCTACACAATGAGCAGTTCTTC
clone size: few; J gene: TRBJ2-1; D gene: TRBD2; V gene: TRBV6-4; CDR3 protein: CASSETGGAYNEQFF; CDR3 DNA: TGTGCCAGCAGTGAAACCGGGGGGGCCTACAATGAGCAGTTCTTC
clone size: few; J gene: TRBJ1-2; D gene: NA; V gene: TRBV7-2; CDR3 protein: CASSLISNYGYTF; CDR3 DNA: TGTGCCAGCAGCTTAATCAGTAACTATGGCTACACCTTC
clone size: NA; J gene: TRBJ1-5; D gene: NA; V gene: TRBV19; CDR3 protein: CASSIQGAGQPQHF; CDR3 DNA: TGTGCCAGTAGTATACAAGGGGCCGGTCAGCCCCAGCATTTT
clone size: few; J gene: TRBJ2-1; D gene: NA; V gene: TRBV2; CDR3 protein: CASSEALLWEQFF; CDR3 DNA: TGTGCCAGCAGTGAAGCGCTTCTATGGGAGCAGTTCTTC
clone size: few; J gene: TRBJ2-2; D gene: NA; V gene: TRBV5-1; CDR3 protein: CASNTGPPKTGELFF; CDR3 DNA: TGCGCCAGCAACACAGGGCCGCCTAAAACCGGGGAGCTGTTTTTT
clone size: many; J gene: TRBJ1-5; D gene: NA; V gene: TRBV9; CDR3 protein: CASRSSADSNQPQHF; CDR3 DNA: TGTGCCAGCAGGTCCTCGGCGGATAGCAATCAGCCCCAGCATTTT
clone size: few; J gene: TRBJ2-3; D gene: TRBD2; V gene: TRBV7-2; CDR3 protein: CASSYGGARDTQYF; CDR3 DNA: TGTGCCAGCAGCTACGGGGGGGCCAGAGATACGCAGTATTTT
clone size: NA; J gene: TRBJ2-4; D gene: NA; V gene: TRBV28; CDR3 protein: CASSSQGAQNIQYF; CDR3 DNA: TGTGCCAGCAGTTCGCAAGGGGCACAAAACATTCAGTACTTC